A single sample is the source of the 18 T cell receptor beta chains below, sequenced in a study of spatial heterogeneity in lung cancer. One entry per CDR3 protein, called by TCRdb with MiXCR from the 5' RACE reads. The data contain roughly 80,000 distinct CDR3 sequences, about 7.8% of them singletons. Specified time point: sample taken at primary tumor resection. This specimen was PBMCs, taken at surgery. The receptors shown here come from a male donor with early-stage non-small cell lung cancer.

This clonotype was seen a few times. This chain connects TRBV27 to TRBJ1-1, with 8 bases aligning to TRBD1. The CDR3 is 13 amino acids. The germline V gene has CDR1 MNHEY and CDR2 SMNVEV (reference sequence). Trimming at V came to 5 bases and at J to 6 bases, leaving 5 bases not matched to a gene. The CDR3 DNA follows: TGTGCCAGCAGTGCGACCAGGGGGCCTGAAGCTTTCTTT. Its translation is CASSATRGPEAFF.

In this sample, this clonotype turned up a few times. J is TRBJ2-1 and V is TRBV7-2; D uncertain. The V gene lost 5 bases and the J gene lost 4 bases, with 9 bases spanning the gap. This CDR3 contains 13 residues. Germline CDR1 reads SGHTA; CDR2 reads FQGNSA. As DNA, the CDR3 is TGTGCCAGCAGCCTGGCCCTTTACAATGAGCAGTTCTTC. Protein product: CASSLALYNEQFF.

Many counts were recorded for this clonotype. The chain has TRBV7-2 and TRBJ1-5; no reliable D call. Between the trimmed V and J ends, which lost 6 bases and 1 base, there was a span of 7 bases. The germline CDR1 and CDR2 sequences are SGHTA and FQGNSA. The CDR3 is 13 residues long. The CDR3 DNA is TGTGCCAGCAGTCTGTGGAGCAATCAGCCCCAGCATTTT. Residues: CASSLWSNQPQHF.

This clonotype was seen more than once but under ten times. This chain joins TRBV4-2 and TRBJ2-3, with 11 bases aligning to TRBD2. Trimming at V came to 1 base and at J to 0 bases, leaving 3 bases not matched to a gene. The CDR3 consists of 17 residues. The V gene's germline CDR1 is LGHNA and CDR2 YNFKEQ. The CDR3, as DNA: TGTGCCAGCAGCCAAGGGACTAGCGGGCGAAGCACAGATACGCAGTATTTT. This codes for CASSQGTSGRSTDTQYF.

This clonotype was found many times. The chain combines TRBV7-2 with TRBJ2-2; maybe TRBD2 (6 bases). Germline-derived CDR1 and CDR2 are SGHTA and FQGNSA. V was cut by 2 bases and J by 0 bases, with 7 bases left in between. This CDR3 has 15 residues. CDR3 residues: CASSLIAANTGELFF. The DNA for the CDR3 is TGTGCCAGCAGCTTAATAGCGGCGAACACCGGGGAGCTGTTTTTT.

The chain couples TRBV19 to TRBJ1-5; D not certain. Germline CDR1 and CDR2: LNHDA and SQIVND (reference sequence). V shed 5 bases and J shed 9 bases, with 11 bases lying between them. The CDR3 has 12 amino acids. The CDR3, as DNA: TGTGCCAGTAGTCCTGGCCGAGGGCCCCAGCATTTT. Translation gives CASSPGRGPQHF.

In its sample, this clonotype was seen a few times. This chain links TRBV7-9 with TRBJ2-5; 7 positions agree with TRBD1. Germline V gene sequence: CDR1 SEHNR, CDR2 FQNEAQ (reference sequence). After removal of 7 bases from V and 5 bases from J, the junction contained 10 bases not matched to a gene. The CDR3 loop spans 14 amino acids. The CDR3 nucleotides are TGTGCCAGCACCTCGACAGGGACCAGCGAGACCCAGTACTTC. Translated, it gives CASTSTGTSETQYF. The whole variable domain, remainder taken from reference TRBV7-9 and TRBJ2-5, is DTGVSQNPRHKITKRGQNVTFRCDPISEHNRLYWYRQTLGQGPEFLTYFQNEAQLEKSRLLSDRFSAERPKGSFSTLEIQRTEQGDSAMYLCASTSTGTSETQYFGPGTRLLVL.

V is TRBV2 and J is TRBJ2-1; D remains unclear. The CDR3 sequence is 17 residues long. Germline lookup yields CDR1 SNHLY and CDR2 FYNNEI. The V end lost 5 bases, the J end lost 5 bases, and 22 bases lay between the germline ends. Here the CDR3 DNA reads TGTGCCAGCAGTACGGATCCAACCTCCTATTTAAACAATGAGCAGTTCTTC. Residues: CASSTDPTSYLNNEQFF.

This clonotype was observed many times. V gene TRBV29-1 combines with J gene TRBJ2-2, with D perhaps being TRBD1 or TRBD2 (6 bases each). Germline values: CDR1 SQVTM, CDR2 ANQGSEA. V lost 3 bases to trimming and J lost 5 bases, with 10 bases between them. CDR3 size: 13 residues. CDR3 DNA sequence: TGCAGCGTTGACCAGGGGAGGACCGGGGAGCTGTTTTTT. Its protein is CSVDQGRTGELFF.

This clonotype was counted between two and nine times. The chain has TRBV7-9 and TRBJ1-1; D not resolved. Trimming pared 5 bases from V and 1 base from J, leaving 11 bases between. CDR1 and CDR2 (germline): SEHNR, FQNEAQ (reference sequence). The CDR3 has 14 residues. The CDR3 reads CASSRAETNTEAFF. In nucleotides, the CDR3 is TGTGCCAGCAGCCGTGCCGAGACGAACACTGAAGCTTTCTTT.

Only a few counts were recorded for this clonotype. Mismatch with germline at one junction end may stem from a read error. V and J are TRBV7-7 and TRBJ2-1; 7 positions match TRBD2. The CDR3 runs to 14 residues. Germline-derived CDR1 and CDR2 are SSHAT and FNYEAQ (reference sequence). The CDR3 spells CASSLTSLGNEQFF. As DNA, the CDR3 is TGTGCTAGCAGCTTGACTAGCTTAGGCAATGAGCAGTTCTTC.

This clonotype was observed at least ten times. DNA of the CDR3: TGTGCCAGCAGCGTAGGAGGGGCGCGGGTTAATGAAAAACTGTTTTTT. Residues: CASSVGGARVNEKLFF. V and J are TRBV9 and TRBJ1-4; D perhaps matches TRBD1 (5 bases). The V end was cut by 0 bases, the J end by 4 bases, with 13 bases between. CDR1 is SGDLS and CDR2 is YYNGEE in the germline V gene. The CDR3 has 16 amino acids.

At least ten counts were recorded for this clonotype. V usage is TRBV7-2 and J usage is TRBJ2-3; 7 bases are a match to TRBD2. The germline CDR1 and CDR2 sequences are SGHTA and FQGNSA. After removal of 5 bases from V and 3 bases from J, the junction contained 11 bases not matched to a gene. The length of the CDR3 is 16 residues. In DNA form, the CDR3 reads TGTGCCAGCAGCACTCGCGGCGCGGGAGTGACAGATACGCAGTATTTT. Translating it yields CASSTRGAGVTDTQYF. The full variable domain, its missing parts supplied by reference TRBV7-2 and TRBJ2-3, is GAGVSQSPSNKVTEKGKDVELRCDPISGHTALYWYRQSLGQGLEFLIYFQGNSAPDKSGLPSDRFSAERTGGSVSTLTIQRTQQEDSAVYLCASSTRGAGVTDTQYFGPGTRLTVL.

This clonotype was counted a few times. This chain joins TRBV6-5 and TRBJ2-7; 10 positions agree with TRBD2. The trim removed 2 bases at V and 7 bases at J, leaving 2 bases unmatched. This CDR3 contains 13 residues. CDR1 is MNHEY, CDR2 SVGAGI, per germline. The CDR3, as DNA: TGTGCCAGCAGTTACGAGGGACTAGCGGAGCAGTACTTC. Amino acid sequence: CASSYEGLAEQYF.

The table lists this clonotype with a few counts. This CDR3 is CASSLDRGRETQYF. The CDR3 DNA reads TGTGCCAGCAGCTTGGACAGGGGGCGGGAGACCCAGTACTTC. J is TRBJ2-5 and V is TRBV7-2, with 11 bases lining up with TRBD1. This CDR3 contains 14 residues. From germline, CDR1 is SGHTA and CDR2 FQGNSA. V shed 3 bases and J 5 bases; nucleotides not matched to a gene: 2.

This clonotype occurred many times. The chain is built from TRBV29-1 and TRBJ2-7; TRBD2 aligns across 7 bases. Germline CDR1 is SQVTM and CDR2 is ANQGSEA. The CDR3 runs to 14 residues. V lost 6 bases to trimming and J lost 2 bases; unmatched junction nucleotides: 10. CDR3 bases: TGCAGCGTCCTGCGGGGAAGCGGGGCCTACGAGCAGTACTTC. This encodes CSVLRGSGAYEQYF.

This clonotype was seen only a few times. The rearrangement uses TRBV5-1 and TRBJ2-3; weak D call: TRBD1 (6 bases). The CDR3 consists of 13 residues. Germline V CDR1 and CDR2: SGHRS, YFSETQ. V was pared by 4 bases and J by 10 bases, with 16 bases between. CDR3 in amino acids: CASSTTQGLSQYF. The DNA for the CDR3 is TGCGCCAGCAGCACGACGCAGGGGTTGTCGCAGTATTTT.

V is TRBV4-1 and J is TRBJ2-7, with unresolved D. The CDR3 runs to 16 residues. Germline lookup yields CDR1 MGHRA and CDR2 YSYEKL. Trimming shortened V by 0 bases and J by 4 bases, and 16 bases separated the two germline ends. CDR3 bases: TGCGCCAGCAGCCAAGAACCCGCGATTGCGCGTTACGAGCAGTACTTC. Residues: CASSQEPAIARYEQYF.